These T cell receptor beta chains were read from a single sample in a study of blood T cell repertoires in COVID-19. Assay: immunoSEQ multiplex PCR; the TCRdb copy retains only in-frame clones and omits some. The table records about 230,000 clones, more than 65% of them present only once. Material: peripheral blood. All receptors come from a woman older than 75 with acute or convalescent COVID-19. The CDR3 runs from the conserved cysteine through the conserved F or W. Each record gives: J gene, V gene, clone size, D gene, CDR3 DNA, CDR3 protein. D genes are given only for firm matches. Not all rows give a size; the values are once, few, many and, for expanded clones, a class.

TRBJ1-4,TRBV9,NA,NA,TGTGCCAGCAGCTCATCAAGGGGACTCGATGAAAAACTGTTTTTT,CASSSSRGLDEKLFF
TRBJ1-5,TRBV5-1,NA,TRBD1,TGCGCCAGCAGCCTAACAGGACAGGGCAATCAGCCCCAGCATTTT,CASSLTGQGNQPQHF
TRBJ2-1,TRBV5-1,NA,TRBD2,TGCGCCAGCAGCTCAGTCGCCGGGAGGGAGCAGTTCTTC,CASSSVAGREQFF
TRBJ2-2,TRBV7-6,few,TRBD1,TGTGCCAGCAGCCAAAGACGCGGACAGGGGGTAGCCGGGGAGCTGTTTTTT,CASSQRRGQGVAGELFF
TRBJ2-5,TRBV6-2/TRBV6-3,NA,TRBD2,TGTGCCAGCAGTTACGGGACTAGCGGGAGTTTTGAGACCCAGTACTTC,CASSYGTSGSFETQYF
TRBJ2-1,TRBV24-1,NA,TRBD1,TGTGCCACCAGTGGAACCGGGACAGGGTCGCACAATGAGCAGTTCTTC,CATSGTGTGSHNEQFF
TRBJ2-1,TRBV19,NA,TRBD2,TGTGCCAGTTCCGATTTAGCGGGACCCTACAATGAGCAGTTCTTC,CASSDLAGPYNEQFF
TRBJ1-6,TRBV7-9,NA,NA,TGTGCCAGCAGCTCCCAGTGGACACCAGATAATTCACCCCTCCACTTT,CASSSQWTPDNSPLHF
TRBJ2-2,TRBV7-9,NA,NA,TGTGCCAGCAGCGAACGCGCAGGGTTTAACACCGGGGAGCTGTTTTTT,CASSERAGFNTGELFF
TRBJ2-1,TRBV27,NA,NA,TGTGCCAGCAGTTTATGGGGGTGGGGGGACAATGAGCAGTTCTTC,CASSLWGWGDNEQFF
TRBJ1-2,TRBV5-6,NA,NA,TGTGCCAGCAGCCTGAGTGCAAGCTACACCTTC,CASSLSASYTF
TRBJ2-7,TRBV21-1,many,NA,TGTGCCAGCACCTTCGACAGGGGATCCTACGAGCAGTACTTC,CASTFDRGSYEQYF